The 26 T cell receptor beta chains below were found in one sample sequenced in a study of blood T cell repertoires in COVID-19. The assay was immunoSEQ multiplex PCR, and TCRdb's table has in-frame clones only and misses some. Of some 270,000 clones listed, 86% were seen once; the top ten hold 1.5% to 2%. Sequenced input: peripheral blood. These receptor sequences come from a woman aged 55-70 years who had recovered from COVID-19.

This clone is termed medium-sized (0.01 to 0.1%). The gene calls are TRBV2 and TRBJ2-1, with D perhaps matching TRBD1 (7 bases). V was trimmed by 6 bases and J by 14 bases, leaving 17 bases between them. The CDR3 contains 12 residues. CDR1 SNHLY and CDR2 FYNNEI come from the germline V gene. The CDR3 DNA sequence: TGTGCCAGCAGAACTACAGGGGAGGTAAAGTTCTTC. Residues: CASRTTGEVKFF.

CDR3 in amino acids: CASSVGTGGYLAKNIQYF. CDR3 sequence (DNA): TGTGCCAGCAGCGTAGGGACAGGGGGCTACCTAGCCAAAAACATTCAGTACTTC. The rearrangement joins TRBV9 to TRBJ2-4; TRBD1 matches at 11 bases. The CDR3 spans 18 residues. Trimming took 0 bases from V and 0 from J; bases not matched to a gene: 5. Looked up from germline, CDR1 is SGDLS and CDR2 is YYNGEE.

This chain connects TRBV7-8 to TRBJ1-1, with D hard to call. CDR1 is SGHVS and CDR2 is FQNEAQ in the germline V gene. This CDR3 has 13 residues. V was cut by 3 bases and J by 10 bases, with 15 bases left in between. The CDR3, as DNA: TGTGCCAGCAGCTTTGTCGGCGGGGAGGGAGCTTTCTTT. It is translated as CASSFVGGEGAFF.

The V call is TRBV29-1, the J call TRBJ2-5; 8 bases line up with TRBD2. The V and J ends lost 3 bases and 1 base, in that order; junction bases with no gene match: 7. CDR3 length: 15 amino acids. Germline CDR1 is SQVTM and CDR2 is ANQGSEA. As DNA, the CDR3 is TGCAGCGTTGAGGGGCTAGCGGGTTCCCAAGAGACCCAGTACTTC. The encoded protein is CSVEGLAGSQETQYF.

The count of this clone is one. The J gene is TRBJ2-7, the V gene TRBV27, with a tentative D call TRBD1 (6 bases). Trimming stripped 3 bases from V and 4 bases from J, with 7 bases between. This CDR3 has 12 amino acids. From germline, CDR1 is MNHEY and CDR2 SMNVEV (reference sequence). The CDR3 DNA reads as TGTGCCAGCAGTTTCCAGGGGTACGAGCAGTACTTC. Its protein is CASSFQGYEQYF.

This clone was seen a few times. V usage is TRBV7-2 and J usage is TRBJ2-7; tentative D call: TRBD1 (6 bases). Trimming removed 2 bases at V and 2 bases at J, with 10 bases between. Germline lookup yields CDR1 SGHTA and CDR2 FQGNSA. The CDR3 has 14 residues. CDR3 loop: CASSLTQGPYEQYF. CDR3 nucleotides: TGTGCCAGCAGCTTAACCCAGGGGCCCTACGAGCAGTACTTC.

The chain is built from TRBV27 and TRBJ2-7; 8 bases are a match to TRBD1. Trimming removed 8 bases from V and 6 bases from J; junction bases left unmatched: 3. This CDR3 contains 11 residues. Per germline, CDR1 MNHEY and CDR2 SMNVEV (reference sequence). CDR3 residues: CASHDRGEQYF. The CDR3 DNA reads TGTGCCAGCCACGACAGGGGCGAGCAGTACTTC.

The count of this clone is one. V is TRBV4-3 and J is TRBJ2-7, with D perhaps matching TRBD1 (6 bases). The CDR3 sequence is 14 residues long. In germline, CDR1 is LGHNA, CDR2 YSLEER. V was shortened by 1 base and J by 6 bases, with 13 bases between the two germline ends. DNA for the CDR3: TGCGCCAGCAGCCAAGTGCCAGGGGATTCCGAGCAGTACTTC. Residues: CASSQVPGDSEQYF.

The chain has TRBV5-5 and TRBJ1-5, with TRBD1 identical over 7 bases. Losses at the gene ends were 3 bases for V and 3 bases for J; bases not matched to a gene: 3. The length of the CDR3 is 14 residues. Germline CDR1 SGHKS, CDR2 YYEKEE (reference sequence). CDR3 sequence: CASSSDRYNQPQHF. The CDR3, as DNA: TGTGCCAGCAGCTCGGACAGGTACAATCAGCCCCAGCATTTT.

Ten or more counts support this clone. The rearrangement links TRBV6-2 or TRBV6-3 to TRBJ1-5, with 9 bases matching TRBD1. The germline CDR1 and CDR2 sequences are MNHEY and SVGEGT. This CDR3 has 17 amino acids. Trimming took 2 bases from V and 7 from J; bases not matched to a gene: 12. The CDR3 DNA reads as TGTGCCAGCAGTTACGAGCGGGGACAGGGACAGTACCAGCCCCAGCATTTT. This codes for CASSYERGQGQYQPQHF.

The V gene is TRBV5-1, the J gene TRBJ1-2; D gene unclear. The CDR3 spans 13 residues. Trimming stripped 9 bases from V and 6 bases from J, with 18 bases between. Germline V gene sequence: CDR1 SGHRS, CDR2 YFSETQ. The CDR3 protein is CATASPGSDGYTF. CDR3 bases: TGCGCCACCGCCAGTCCAGGATCCGATGGCTACACCTTC.

The rearrangement links TRBV5-4 to TRBJ2-5; TRBD2 matches at 7 bases. The CDR3 covers 14 residues. Germline CDR1 reads SGHNT; CDR2 reads YYREEE (reference sequence). The ends lost 5 bases at V and 3 bases at J; junction bases unmatched: 7. CDR3 sequence reads: CASRDPSGEETQYF. The CDR3 bases are TGTGCCAGCAGGGACCCGAGCGGGGAAGAGACCCAGTACTTC.

V usage is TRBV1 and J usage is TRBJ1-1; TRBD1 is the table's D call and was not checked against the DNA. TRBV1 constitutes a pseudogene. The CDR3 spans 18 residues. This chain's CDR3 is CTSSQDPRQGSLNTEAFF. DNA for the CDR3: TGCACCAGCAGCCAAGATCCTCGACAGGGCAGCCTGAACACTGAAGCTTTCTTT.

The chain recombines TRBV5-1 with TRBJ1-1; D is unclear. V was clipped by 4 bases and J by 3 bases, with 13 bases between them. This CDR3 is 14 amino acids long. Germline V CDR1 and CDR2: SGHRS, YFSETQ. The DNA of the CDR3 is TGCGCCAGCAGCCCGCGTGTCGGGGACACTGAAGCTTTCTTT. Protein: CASSPRVGDTEAFF.

This clone has a handful of counts. The rearrangement links TRBV5-1 to TRBJ2-1; 7 bases match TRBD2. This CDR3 is built from 16 residues. Germline V lookup: CDR1 SGHRS, CDR2 YFSETQ. V shed 4 bases and J 7 bases; nucleotides not matched to a gene: 14. The CDR3, as DNA: TGCGCCAGCAGCCTCCCCGGGGAGGGATTGAGGAATGAGCAGTTCTTC. It is translated as CASSLPGEGLRNEQFF.

V and J are TRBV28 and TRBJ2-5, with 11 bases lining up with TRBD2. V shed 7 bases and J 5 bases; nucleotides not matched to a gene: 6. Germline V gives CDR1 MDHEN, CDR2 SYDVKM. The CDR3 runs to 14 residues. Written as DNA, the CDR3 is TGTGCCAGCACTCTTAGCGGGGGGGTTGAGACCCAGTACTTC. Translating it yields CASTLSGGVETQYF. The full variable domain, rest sourced from reference TRBV28 and TRBJ2-5, is DVKVTQSSRYLVKRTGEKVFLECVQDMDHENMFWYRQDPGLGLRLIYFSYDVKMKEKGDIPEGYSVSREKKERFSLILESASTNQTSMYLCASTLSGGVETQYFGPGTRLLVL.

Here the CDR3 reads CASRTGDYEKLFF. The CDR3 region has the DNA TGTGCCAGCCGGACAGGGGATTATGAAAAACTGTTTTTT. The chain links TRBV19 to TRBJ1-4; 9 positions match TRBD1. J gave up 6 bases and V 9 bases, and 5 bases lay outside the gene matches. Germline loops: CDR1 LNHDA, CDR2 SQIVND (reference sequence). The CDR3 totals 13 residues.

The gene calls are TRBV7-2 and TRBJ1-4, with 12 bases that match TRBD1. V lost 4 bases to trimming and J lost 3 bases; unmatched junction nucleotides: 6. Per the germline V gene, CDR1 is SGHTA and CDR2 is FQGNSA. This CDR3 is 17 amino acids long. The CDR3 nucleotides are TGTGCCAGCAGCTCCCGGGGACAGGGGGCGGCTAATGAAAAACTGTTTTTT. Its translation: CASSSRGQGAANEKLFF.

This clone appeared once. V is TRBV7-9 and J is TRBJ1-6; unclear D gene. The CDR3 sequence is 15 residues long. V dropped 3 bases and J dropped 10 bases, with 16 bases sitting between them. CDR1 and CDR2 (germline): SEHNR, FQNEAQ (reference sequence). CDR3 in amino acids: CASSLKMLDTSPLHF. CDR3 nucleotides: TGTGCCAGCAGCTTGAAGATGCTTGACACCTCACCCCTCCACTTT.

The chain couples TRBV29-1 to TRBJ2-7; D is perhaps TRBD2 (6 bases). V lost 4 bases to trimming and J lost 3 bases, with 7 bases between them. This CDR3 spans 11 amino acids. Germline V gives CDR1 SQVTM, CDR2 ANQGSEA. DNA of the CDR3: TGCAGCGTTGGGAGGGGCTACGAGCAGTACTTC. Encoded protein: CSVGRGYEQYF.

With regard to this clone: The same CDR3 is also encoded by other DNA sequences in this sample. The chain carries TRBV28 and TRBJ2-3, with 7 bases identical to TRBD1. CDR1 MDHEN and CDR2 SYDVKM come from the germline V gene. There are 15 residues in the CDR3. V was pared by 2 bases and J by 2 bases, with 4 bases of the junction left unmatched. The CDR3, as DNA: TGTGCCAGCAGTTTAAGAGGGGGCCCCACAGATACGCAGTATTTT. Its protein product is CASSLRGGPTDTQYF.

This chain joins TRBV19 and TRBJ2-4; D possibly corresponds to TRBD2 (5 bases). The CDR3 sequence is 13 residues long. V lost 9 bases to trimming and J lost 8 bases, with 17 bases between them. Germline CDR1 LNHDA, CDR2 SQIVND (reference sequence). The CDR3 bases are TGTGCCAGAGGCCCGGCTAGGCGGGACATTCAGTACTTC. This gives the protein CARGPARRDIQYF. The full variable domain, its missing parts supplied by reference TRBV19 and TRBJ2-4, is DGGITQSPKYLFRKEGQNVTLSCEQNLNHDAMYWYRQDPGQGLRLIYYSQIVNDFQKGDIAEGYSVSREKKESFPLTVTSAQKNPTAFYLCARGPARRDIQYFGAGTRLSVL.

V usage is TRBV27 and J usage is TRBJ1-5; 8 bases align to TRBD1. The CDR3 covers 14 residues. The germline CDR1 and CDR2 sequences are MNHEY and SMNVEV (reference sequence). The V gene end was trimmed by 6 bases and the J gene end by 4 bases; junction bases not matched to a gene: 5. CDR3 nucleotide sequence: TGTGCCAGCAGGACAGGGGACAGGAATCAGCCCCAGCATTTT. Amino acid sequence: CASRTGDRNQPQHF.

This rearrangement joins TRBV18 to TRBJ2-3, with TRBD2 matching over 10 bases. V lost 5 bases to trimming and J lost 3 bases; unmatched junction nucleotides: 8. Per germline, CDR1 KGHSH and CDR2 LQKENI. The CDR3 covers 16 residues. The CDR3: CASSTNSGGITDTQYF. CDR3 coding DNA: TGTGCCAGCTCAACGAATAGCGGGGGGATTACAGATACGCAGTATTTT.

J is TRBJ2-2 and V is TRBV11-2; TRBD2 matches 8 bases. This CDR3 region has 16 residues. Trimming at V came to 5 bases and at J to 7 bases, leaving 12 bases not matched to a gene. Per the germline V gene, CDR1 is SGHAT and CDR2 is FQNNGV. CDR3 region: CASSHSGARLGGELFF. DNA of the CDR3: TGTGCCAGCAGCCATAGCGGGGCCCGGTTAGGCGGGGAGCTGTTTTTT. Full variable domain (missing parts from reference TRBV11-2 and TRBJ2-2): EAGVAQSPRYKIIEKRQSVAFWCNPISGHATLYWYQQILGQGPKLLIQFQNNGVVDDSQLPKDRFSAERLKGVDSTLKIQPAKLEDSAVYLCASSHSGARLGGELFFGEGSRLTVL.

This clone was found once. The rearrangement links TRBV27 to TRBJ2-1, with D possibly matching TRBD2 (5 bases). The ends were cut back, 2 bases at V and 10 bases at J, with 12 bases in the middle. The germline V gene has CDR1 MNHEY and CDR2 SMNVEV (reference sequence). The CDR3 has 13 residues. In DNA, the CDR3 is TGTGCCAGCAGTTTAAGAGTCCCGGGGGAGCAGTTCTTC. It yields the protein CASSLRVPGEQFF.